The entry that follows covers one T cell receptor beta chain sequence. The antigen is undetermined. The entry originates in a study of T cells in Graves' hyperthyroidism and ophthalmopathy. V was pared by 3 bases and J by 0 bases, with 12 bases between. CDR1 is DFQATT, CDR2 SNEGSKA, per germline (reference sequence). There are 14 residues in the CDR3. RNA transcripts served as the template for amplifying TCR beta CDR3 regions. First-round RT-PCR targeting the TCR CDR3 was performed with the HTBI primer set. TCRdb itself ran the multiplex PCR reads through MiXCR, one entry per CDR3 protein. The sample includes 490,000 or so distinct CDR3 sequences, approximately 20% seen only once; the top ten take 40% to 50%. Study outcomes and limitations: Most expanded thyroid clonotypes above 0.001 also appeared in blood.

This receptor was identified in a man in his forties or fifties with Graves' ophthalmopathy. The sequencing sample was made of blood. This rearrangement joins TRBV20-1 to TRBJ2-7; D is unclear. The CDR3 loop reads CSARAPGLSYEQYF. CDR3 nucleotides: TGCAGTGCTAGGGCCCCGGGCCTCTCCTACGAGCAGTACTTC.